Here is one T cell receptor beta chain with its context. Trimming took 5 bases from V and 6 from J; bases not matched to a gene: 8. This CDR3 has 14 amino acids. Looked up from germline, CDR1 is SGHAT and CDR2 is FQNNGV. TCRdb's copy holds only in-frame clones and misses some; the assay was immunoSEQ multiplex PCR. The sample contains about 140,000 clones, around 72% of which appear only once. These data are taken from a study of blood T cell repertoires in COVID-19. Study information: The United States, Italy and Spain supplied acute and convalescent COVID-19 samples. From T cells, B-cell-depleted T cells, or PBMCs came the material, which was cDNA or gDNA.

The TCR was taken from a woman aged 55 to 70 with acute or convalescent COVID-19. The gene calls are TRBV11-2 and TRBJ1-1; TRBD1 aligns across 8 bases. Sequenced material: peripheral blood. The CDR3, as DNA: TGTGCCAGCAGCAGAACAGGGGGTGGTCCTGAAGCTTTCTTT. Translating gives CASSRTGGGPEAFF.